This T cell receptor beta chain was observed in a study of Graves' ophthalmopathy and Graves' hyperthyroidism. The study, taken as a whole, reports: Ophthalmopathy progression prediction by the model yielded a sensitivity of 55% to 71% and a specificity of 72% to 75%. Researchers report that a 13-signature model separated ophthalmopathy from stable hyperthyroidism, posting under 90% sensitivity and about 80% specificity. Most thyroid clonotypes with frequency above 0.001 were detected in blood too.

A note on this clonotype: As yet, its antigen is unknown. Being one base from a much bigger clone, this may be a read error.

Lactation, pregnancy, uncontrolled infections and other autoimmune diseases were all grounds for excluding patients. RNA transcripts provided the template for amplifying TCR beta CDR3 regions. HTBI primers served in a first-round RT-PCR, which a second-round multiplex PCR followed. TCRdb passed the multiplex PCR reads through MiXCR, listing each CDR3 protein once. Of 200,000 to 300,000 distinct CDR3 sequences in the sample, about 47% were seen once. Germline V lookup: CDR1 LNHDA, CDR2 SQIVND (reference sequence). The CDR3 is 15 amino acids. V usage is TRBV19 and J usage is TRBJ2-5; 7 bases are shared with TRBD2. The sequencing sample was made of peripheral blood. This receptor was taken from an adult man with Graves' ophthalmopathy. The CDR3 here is CAGSPRAGRGETQYF. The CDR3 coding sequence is TGTGCCGGTAGTCCCCGAGCGGGAAGGGGTGAGACCCAGTACTTC.